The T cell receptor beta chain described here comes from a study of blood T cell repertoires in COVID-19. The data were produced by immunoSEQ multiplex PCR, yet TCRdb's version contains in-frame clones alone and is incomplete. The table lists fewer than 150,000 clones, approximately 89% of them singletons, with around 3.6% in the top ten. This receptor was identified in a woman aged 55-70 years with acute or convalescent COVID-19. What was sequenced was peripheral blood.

The CDR3, as DNA: TGTGCCAGCAGCAGGGGACGTTACGAGCAGTACTTC. Translating it yields CASSRGRYEQYF. This chain connects TRBV25-1 to TRBJ2-7; TRBD1 might be the D (6 bases). CDR1 is MGHDK and CDR2 is SYGVNS in the germline V gene. The CDR3 is 12 amino acids. V lost 6 bases and J 4 bases, leaving 10 bases between the germline ends.